The 17 T cell receptor beta chains below were found in one sample sequenced in a study of Graves' ophthalmopathy and Graves' hyperthyroidism. Amplification targeted the TCR beta CDR3 regions, with RNA transcripts as the source material. HTBI primers served in a first-round RT-PCR, which a second-round multiplex PCR followed. TCRdb itself ran the multiplex PCR reads through MiXCR, one entry per CDR3 protein. The sample yields about 370,000 distinct CDR3 sequences, about 18% seen once. Sequences were obtained from peripheral blood. The receptor source for this set is an adult woman with stable Graves' hyperthyroidism.

In its sample, this clonotype was seen many times. The rearrangement links TRBV12-3 or TRBV12-4 to TRBJ2-7, with D perhaps TRBD1 (6 bases). The CDR3 is made up of 15 amino acids. V lost 2 bases, J lost 4 bases, and 15 bases lay in between. The CDR3 is CASSLTGTPPYEQYF. DNA of the CDR3: TGTGCCAGCAGTTTAACCGGGACACCCCCGTACGAGCAGTACTTC.

This clonotype was seen at least ten times. This rearrangement joins TRBV4-1 to TRBJ1-6, with D uncertain. In germline, CDR1 is MGHRA, CDR2 YSYEKL. Deletions cut 0 bases from V and 5 bases from J, with 17 bases between. The CDR3 runs to 18 residues. The CDR3 DNA follows: TGCGCCAGCAGCCAAGATCTTGTTCGGCGCAGGAATAATTCACCCCTCCACTTT. It translates to CASSQDLVRRRNNSPLHF.

The sample holds many counts of this clonotype. The gene calls are TRBV19 and TRBJ2-2; D unresolved. The CDR3 is 14 amino acids. The V and J ends lost 1 base and 6 bases respectively, with 9 bases between them. The V gene's germline CDR1 is LNHDA and CDR2 SQIVND (reference sequence). DNA of the CDR3: TGTGCCAGTAGTATAGTCGGGTTTTCCGGGGAGCTGTTTTTT. Amino acid sequence: CASSIVGFSGELFF.

This clonotype showed up many times. The gene calls are TRBV20-1 and TRBJ2-7, with TRBD2 as a possible D gene (5 bases). CDR1 and CDR2 (germline): DFQATT, SNEGSKA (reference sequence). V dropped 3 bases and J dropped 3 bases, with 18 bases sitting between them. The CDR3 spans 15 residues. DNA for the CDR3: TGCAGTGCTAGCTCTCAACGGGGTGGGGTCTACGAGCAGTACTTC. Encoded protein: CSASSQRGGVYEQYF.

Ten or more counts support this clonotype. This chain uses TRBV28 with TRBJ1-5; D uncertain. Germline V lookup: CDR1 MDHEN, CDR2 SYDVKM. V gave up 3 bases and J gave up 3 bases, with 12 bases separating them. The CDR3 length is 15 residues. CDR3 bases: TGTGCCAGCAGTTTTGCGGGGTTTTACAATCAGCCCCAGCATTTT. This encodes CASSFAGFYNQPQHF.

The table lists this clonotype with many counts. The gene calls are TRBV28 and TRBJ1-6; no clear D. CDR3 length: 11 residues. V lost 7 bases, J lost 9 bases, and 7 bases lay in between. Germline V lookup: CDR1 MDHEN, CDR2 SYDVKM. The CDR3 bases are TGTGCCAGCAACTCCGGTTCACCCCTCCACTTT. Amino acids: CASNSGSPLHF.

The sample holds a few counts of this clonotype. The J gene is TRBJ2-2, the V gene TRBV2; no clear D. CDR1 and CDR2 from the germline V gene are SNHLY and FYNNEI. Trimming took 6 bases from V and 4 from J, leaving 15 bases between them. CDR3 size: 15 residues. CDR3 coding DNA: TGTGCCAGCAGGACAACACCCGGGCCCACCGGGGAGCTGTTTTTT. It yields the protein CASRTTPGPTGELFF. The whole variable domain, remainder taken from reference TRBV2 and TRBJ2-2, is EPEVTQTPSHQVTQMGQEVILRCVPISNHLYFYWYRQILGQKVEFLVSFYNNEISEKSEIFDDQFSVERPDGSNFTLKIRSTKLEDSAMYFCASRTTPGPTGELFFGEGSRLTVL.

This clonotype was recorded many times. In this CDR3 the conserved last residue, phenylalanine or tryptophan, is missing, so a read error is likely. This chain joins TRBV7-9 and TRBJ1-2; 8 positions agree with TRBD1. Unmatched junction bases numbered 5, after V lost 1 base and J lost 4 bases. Germline CDR1 is SEHNR and CDR2 is FQNEAQ (reference sequence). The length of the CDR3 is 15 residues. CDR3 nucleotide sequence: TGTGCCAGCAGCTTAGATGCAGGGGGCCCCTATGGCTACACCCTC. Translation: CASSLDAGGPYGYTL.

This clonotype was counted between two and nine times. The rearrangement joins TRBV4-1 to TRBJ2-7; perhaps TRBD2 as D (6 bases). CDR3 length: 15 amino acids. Deletions cut 1 base from V and 3 bases from J, with 13 bases between. Germline loops: CDR1 MGHRA, CDR2 YSYEKL. The CDR3, as DNA: TGCGCCAGCAGCCAAGGGGCGGGAACATACTACGAGCAGTACTTC. Protein: CASSQGAGTYYEQYF.

This clonotype was seen many times. The chain combines TRBV4-1 with TRBJ2-7; 7 bases fit TRBD1. The V and J ends lost 5 bases and 5 bases, in that order; junction bases with no gene match: 9. Germline V gives CDR1 MGHRA, CDR2 YSYEKL. The CDR3 totals 14 residues. CDR3 DNA: TGCGCCAGCAGCACTCGACAGGGTGCCCACGAGCAGTACTTC. This encodes CASSTRQGAHEQYF.

This clonotype showed up many times. The gene calls are TRBV27 and TRBJ2-7; unclear D gene. The CDR3 has 13 residues. From germline, CDR1 is MNHEY and CDR2 SMNVEV (reference sequence). The V gene lost 2 bases and the J gene lost 2 bases, with 7 bases spanning the gap. The CDR3 loop is CASSLADTYEQYF. CDR3 in DNA: TGTGCCAGCAGTTTAGCGGATACCTACGAGCAGTACTTC.

This clonotype has a single count. This rearrangement joins TRBV5-1 to TRBJ2-7; tentatively, D is TRBD1 or TRBD2 (5 bases each). The CDR3 has 15 amino acids. V shed 0 bases and J shed 2 bases, with 12 bases lying between them. Germline V gene sequence: CDR1 SGHRS, CDR2 YFSETQ. CDR3 coding DNA: TGCGCCAGCAGCTTGGTGGCAGGGAGCCCCTACGAGCAGTACTTC. Protein: CASSLVAGSPYEQYF.

This clonotype was observed at least ten times. The J gene is TRBJ2-5, the V gene TRBV20-1; D is unclear. V lost 7 bases and J lost 0, with 12 bases in between. Per the germline V gene, CDR1 is DFQATT and CDR2 is SNEGSKA (reference sequence). This CDR3 is 13 amino acids long. The CDR3 reads CSVKFGYQETQYF. Written as DNA, the CDR3 is TGCAGTGTCAAGTTCGGGTACCAAGAGACCCAGTACTTC.

As regards this clonotype: An end of the junction differs from the germline gene, which may be a read error. This chain uses TRBV13 with TRBJ2-3, with 7 bases identical to TRBD2. The CDR3 covers 16 residues. Germline lookup yields CDR1 PRHDT and CDR2 FYEKMQ (reference sequence). The CDR3 loop reads CASSLFRDYLTDAQYF. CDR3 DNA sequence: TGTGCCAGCAGCCTCTTCCGGGACTACCTCACAGATGCGCAGTATTTT.

This chain connects TRBV10-3 to TRBJ1-5; D call uncertain. The V gene lost 0 bases and the J gene lost 6 bases, with 9 bases spanning the gap. Germline V CDR1 and CDR2: ENHRY, SYGVKD. The CDR3 is made up of 14 amino acids. Written as DNA, the CDR3 is TGTGCCATCAGTGAGTCCACAGTAGGTCAGCCCCAGCATTTT. Protein: CAISESTVGQPQHF.

Only a few counts were recorded for this clonotype. The V call is TRBV7-2, the J call TRBJ2-7, with D maybe TRBD1 (5 bases). The CDR3 contains 17 residues. CDR1 SGHTA and CDR2 FQGNSA come from the germline V gene. Deletions cut 2 bases from V and 2 bases from J, with 19 bases between. This CDR3 reads CASSLLRTHWGTYEQYF. The CDR3 nucleotides are TGTGCCAGCAGCTTACTCAGGACCCACTGGGGCACCTACGAGCAGTACTTC.

The sample holds many counts of this clonotype. V and J are TRBV6-1 and TRBJ1-5; 7 bases map to TRBD1. V lost 7 bases and J lost 6; bases outside the gene matches: 6. The germline gives CDR1 MNHNS, CDR2 SASEGT. The CDR3 length is 13 residues. CDR3 residues: CASTDRVVQPQHF. DNA of the CDR3: TGTGCCAGCACCGACAGGGTAGTTCAGCCCCAGCATTTT.